This T cell receptor beta chain emerged from a study of Ad26.COV2.S vaccination and SARS-CoV-2 variants. Turning to the study itself: Intramuscular Ad26.COV2.S doses were given once or twice, 56 days apart. General study points: The TCR breadth and depth analyses may have produced an underestimate of total T cell responses.

Details on this clone: The antigen remains undetermined.

Treatment: 15 to 20 received Ad26.COV2.S at low or high dose, single or two shots; 5 received placebo; per-sample allocation not given. Vaccine and placebo recipients were sampled on day 63 after the first injection. The individual, an adult aged 18-55 years, was a donor in Boston. The study used a vaccine consisting of an Ad26 vector that expressed Wuhan-strain SARS-CoV-2 spike. Clones were read by immunoSEQ multiplex PCR, and TCRdb kept only the in-frame ones, dropping some. Of hundreds of thousands of clones in the sample, 89% were seen once. CDR1 is ENHRY and CDR2 is SYGVKD in the germline V gene. CDR3 length: 15 residues. Between the trimmed V and J ends, which lost 1 base and 2 bases, there was a span of 12 bases.

The genes are TRBV10-3 and TRBJ2-7; TRBD1 or TRBD2 may be the D gene (5 bases each). This TCR was recovered from a person aged 18-65 years who received the Ad26.COV2.S COVID-19 vaccine or a placebo. This material consisted of peripheral blood, taken in a trial of Ad26.COV2.S vaccine versus placebo. The DNA for the CDR3 is TGTGCCATCAGTGAGTTCGGGACGGGAACCTACGAGCAGTACTTC. Translated, it gives CAISEFGTGTYEQYF.